This TCR beta chain was identified during a study of CD8+ T cells in alopecia areata. Study overall: Treated patients were given 5 to 10 mg oral tofacitinib twice daily. Study-level results: Tofacitinib yielded significantly lower scalp clonality and fewer expanded CD8+ clones among the top 100. There was only one nonresponder, so it was unclear how baseline CD8+ expansion relates to response.

Germline loops: CDR1 ENHRY, CDR2 SYGVKD. The CDR3 sequence is 11 residues long. V was cut by 9 bases and J by 5 bases, with 11 bases left in between. Documented treatment: oral pan-JAK inhibitor, 5-10 mg twice daily. Points on this clone: Its antigen is not identified.

Extracted RNA was reverse transcribed, and the resulting cDNA served as sequencing template. The repertoire was sequenced with immunoSEQ multiplex PCR; TCRdb's copy has only in-frame clones and lacks some. The sample gives approximately 210,000 clones, 40% to 45% of which show up once; roughly 2.8% is in the top ten. V and J are TRBV10-3 and TRBJ2-7; perhaps TRBD2 as D (5 bases). The sample in question was CD4+ T cells sorted from blood, obtained at approximately week 36, from a patient treated with tofacitinib. The TCR was taken from a human donor with alopecia areata. The CDR3 DNA is TGTGCCATTCTAAGCGGCGACGAGCAGTACTTC. This encodes CAILSGDEQYF.